The text below deals with one TCR beta chain. V was clipped by 6 bases and J by 4 bases; unmatched bases: 8. CDR3 size: 13 residues. In germline, CDR1 is SQVTM, CDR2 ANQGSEA. This sample is drawn from a study of CD8+ T cells in alopecia areata. Background on the study: Treated patients swallowed 5 to 10 mg of oral tofacitinib twice daily. Scoring of treated patients' severity used the percentage of affected scalp area.

cDNA serving as the sequencing template came from extracted, reverse transcribed RNA. Profiling relied on immunoSEQ multiplex PCR, and the TCRdb table lists in-frame clones only, not all of them. The sample holds roughly 120,000 clones, less than 70% seen once. Treatment noted: oral pan-JAK inhibitor, 5-10 mg twice daily. The TCR sequence derives from a human donor with alopecia areata. Material: CD4+ T cells sorted from blood, obtained at week 24, from a patient treated with tofacitinib. V is TRBV29-1 and J is TRBJ1-1; TRBD1 matches 7 bases. CDR3 coding DNA: TGCAGCGTAGTTTACAGGGGAGGCACTGAAGCTTTCTTT. This gives the protein CSVVYRGGTEAFF.